The T cell receptor (beta chain) described here comes from a study of cytomegalovirus exposure and HLA in healthy donors (dated by TCRdb to 2016 to 2017). Study-level background: According to an earlier analysis of 587 of the donors, some 180 million T cells yielded 117 million unique TCR beta sequences and approximately 280 Gb of sequence data. The study was designed to test whether signatures of past pathogen exposure could be identified by cataloging public T cell receptors. Among about 360 genotyped donors of the cohort, an average of around 240,000 unique TCR beta nucleotide sequences were sequenced per donor, about a sixth of them non-productive. Genome-wide SNP genotypes for about 65% of the 666 donors were used in a later genetic analysis, which treated that subset as a discovery cohort. HLA typing covered class I and class II loci at four-digit resolution. Every discovery cohort repertoire had been produced on one sequencing platform. Roughly 5 DR-DQ haplotypes were treated as single units for association and clustering because of strong linkage in the cohort. Alongside the repertoire data, information on donor age, sex, ethnicity and CMV serostatus was compiled. To predict cytomegalovirus infection status, the study brought together high-throughput TCR immunosequencing, statistical association of individual TCRs with disease status, and machine learning. Rather than using new phenotypic data, the later analysis identified candidate immune exposures from TCR beta sequences and from how often those sequences occurred across donors. An earlier analysis of 500 to 750 of the donors applied high-throughput TCR beta sequencing to assess whether each TCR beta V gene segment acted as functional or pseudogenic. Roughly 300 gigabases of sequencing data and 80 million or so unique TCR sequences were included in an early release covering about 620 HLA-typed donors. Of the roughly 400 genotyped donors, around 81% fell in the genetic ancestry cluster associated with self-reported Caucasian donors. A later analysis re-examined previously published TCR beta repertoires from around 670 donors and added high-resolution HLA genotyping to investigate patterns of TCR occurrence. In addition to the first cohort of 650 to 750 subjects, a separate validation cohort of approximately 120 different subjects was used. Typing coverage varied by locus: roughly 629-640 donors for A, B, C, DRB1 and DQB1; approximately 520 for DQA1; around 570 for DPA1; roughly 450 for DPB1. Using immunosequencing, the study profiled T cell repertoires from roughly 650 subjects and related those repertoires to cytomegalovirus serostatus.

The trim is 1 base for V and 5 bases for J, with a gap of 10 bases between the germline ends. Taken from cysteine to phenylalanine, the CDR3 has 15 residues. The retained sequence is limited to the CDR3, 45 bases, with the frame set at the first base. The germline V gene specifies SGHRS as CDR1 and YFSETQ as CDR2. A word on this clone: The specificity of this receptor is unknown. No quality values exist for individual bases; no much larger clone is one base distant.

Library prep was done by the immunoSEQ multiplex PCR assay. For the multiplex PCR, a mixture combining 60 forward primers for TCR Vbeta segments and 13 reverse primers for TCR Jbeta segments was used. A multiplex PCR assay on genomic DNA amplified the CDR3 region of rearranged TCR beta genes. Amplified TCR beta libraries were sequenced as 87-base-pair reads on the Illumina HiSeq System. Per the original workflow: A later analysis counted tens of millions of unique TCR beta chains across the 600 to 850 repertoires, and some 11 million of these chains were shared by at least two donors. A nearest-neighbor algorithm error-corrected the raw reads and collapsed the reads into unique sequences, merging closely related sequences to remove PCR and sequencing errors. Alignment of CDR3 sequences to IMGT reference sequences was used to assign V, D and J gene segments. For a sequence to be retained, a match of at least six nucleotides to both a V gene segment and a J gene segment was required. Rearrangements were classified as productive when the CDR3 lacked stop codons and remained in frame with V and J, and all other rearrangements were classified as non-productive. Following IMGT convention, CDR3 was defined as the stretch from the second conserved V-encoded cysteine to the conserved J-encoded phenylalanine. The earlier analysis of 550 to 650 of the donors excluded any sequence lacking an unambiguous match to a single V gene segment. An earlier analysis of some 610 of the donors called V segments functional above 56.7% productive rearrangements and segregating when the between-donor standard deviation exceeded 5%. A statistical classification framework was built to diagnose cytomegalovirus status from the catalog of TCR beta chain sequences. A later analysis assigned V and J genes by comparing TCR nucleotide sequences with IMGT/GENE-DB human TR gene sequences. Using the TCRdist pipeline, a later analysis assigned CDR3 sequences along with most-parsimonious VDJ recombination scenarios. In a later analysis, every TCR beta chain was defined by the combination of its CDR3 amino acid sequence and its V-gene family, and reads without a unique V-gene family were dropped. As a way to deal with suspected cross-contamination and a sequencing artifact, a later analysis dropped approximately 590 nucleotide sequences that were highly shared and had low generation probability. In a later analysis, a clonal expansion index was calculated for each public chain from normalized within-repertoire ranks of inferred template counts. A later analysis computed generation probabilities with a VDJ recombination model fitted to out-of-frame rearrangements, and checked the results against IGoR. In a later analysis, TCR-TCR, TCR-HLA and TCR-CMV co-occurrence was scored with hypergeometric tests, and a repertoire-size bias correction was applied to TCR pairs. A later analysis estimated false discovery rates by permuting HLA or CMV assignments 20 times. In a later analysis, co-occurring TCRs were grouped with DBSCAN, and TCRdist sequence similarity was added when clustering was performed within HLA-allele-positive subsets. Co-occurrence clustering excluded repertoires with fewer than 30,000 or more than 120,000 public chains, plus five with anomalous nucleotide sharing. TCRdb took this table from immuneACCESS and kept in-frame rearrangements with V and J called. Such tables lack part of the clones; where checked against another copy, unresolved V genes explain under half of the gap, and the rest is unexplained. V and J calls and clone size come straight from that table; D and trimming were deduced from the DNA. Within this sample are about 180,000 clones, with 70% to 80% of them counted one time only. The top ten hold roughly 1.6% of the sample.

In total, 600 or so healthy bone marrow donors made up the cohort. All cohort members were sampled while nominally healthy, although unrecorded immune exposures were likely present. The donor tested CMV seronegative, placing the donor among the 350 or so seronegative members of the cohort. A peripheral blood sample was collected from each donor, and TCR beta sequencing was performed on peripheral blood mononuclear cells. The Qiagen DNeasy Blood Extraction Kit was used to extract genomic DNA from the blood cell samples. Summary of the overall study and its limitations: According to a later analysis, most CMV-associated TCR beta chains appeared to be HLA-restricted, and the HLA associations seemed to be driven largely by CMV exposure. HLA typing was unavailable for some donors at each locus, so association tests used only the typed subset. According to a later analysis, parvovirus B19, influenza, CMV and Epstein-Barr virus appeared linked to several top co-occurrence clusters. In a later analysis, more than 15,000 TCR beta sequences were associated with specific HLA alleles at a false discovery rate of 0.05. Over 15 rarely observed V segments, including chromosome 9 orphons, were excluded from the earlier analysis of about 500 of the donors because counts were too low. In vitro tests confirmed that a few of the cytomegalovirus-associated TCR beta chains recognize cytomegalovirus antigens. In a later genetic analysis, fewer N-insertions in productive TCRs were reported among donors in an Asian-associated ancestry cluster than the roughly 670-donor mean. While some public TCRs were present in many individuals, most TCR sequences turned up only very rarely across donors. Compared with equally common non-associated chains, HLA-associated TCR beta chains in a later analysis were more clonally expanded and had lower generation probabilities. Cytomegalovirus status was reported to be diagnosed by the classifier with high specificity and sensitivity in both the original and validation cohorts. A total of 150 to 200 TCR beta chains were listed by the study as associated with cytomegalovirus. The authors suggested that the approach could potentially be generalized to other disease states and immunological phenotypes. Only TCR beta chains were sequenced in this cohort, and the absence of alpha or paired-chain data limited detectable features. When HLA alleles, especially DR and DQ, strongly co-occurred, TCR associations were difficult to assign to individual alleles. For the cohort, immune exposure information was limited to CMV serostatus. Roughly uniform sequencing depth across donors was assumed in presence/absence analyses, although this assumption may not hold. Some IMGT-functional V segments, including TRBV6-2 and TRBV6-3, could not be distinguished by the 87-base-pair reads and were therefore excluded. Correlated functional status among segregating V segments might reflect linkage disequilibrium, but an unknown experimental factor could not be ruled out. A later analysis found that TCR association rates varied across HLA loci, with DRB1 alleles showing the most associated TCRs and HLA-C alleles the fewest. In an earlier analysis of under 600 of the donors, most TCR beta V segments were observed in productive rearrangements about 87% or about 30% of the time, broadly matching IMGT annotations. A further reported finding was that TCR beta sequences accurately predicted the HLA-A and HLA-B alleles for most subjects in the first cohort. A group of highly shared sequence variants was considered likely to be a technical artifact of the sequencing pipeline. An association between a missense DCLRE1C variant and V-gene and J-gene trimming of TCR beta chains was found in a later genetic analysis and replicated in an independent cohort.

Sequencing input: PBMCs. The receptor was derived from a man aged 18 to 29 in good health and CMV-seronegative. The chain joins TRBV5-1 to TRBJ1-6; D gene: possibly TRBD1, on 5 matching bases. The base sequence is TGCGCCAGCAGCTTGAGGCCGGGGGATAATTCACCCCTCCACTTT. Translated, it gives CASSLRPGDNSPLHF.